A single T cell receptor (beta chain) is shown here with its context. Assay used: immunoSEQ multiplex PCR; TCRdb lists only in-frame clones, some missing. The table has some 48,000 clones, more than 85% seen once. The entry originates in a study of technical replicates of blood from a few donors. Trimming removed 6 bases from V and 0 bases from J, with 12 bases in between. Germline lookup yields CDR1 MNHNY and CDR2 SVGAGI (reference sequence). This CDR3 spans 15 amino acids. Sequencing was carried out using PBMCs. This clonotype originated in a human donor in good health. Some clones in this sample may be carry-over from other donors' samples. The V call is TRBV6-6, the J call TRBJ1-5; D remains unclear. In nucleotides, the CDR3 is TGTGCCAGCAGGACCCCCGGGGATAGCAATCAGCCCCAGCATTTT. Translation: CASRTPGDSNQPQHF.